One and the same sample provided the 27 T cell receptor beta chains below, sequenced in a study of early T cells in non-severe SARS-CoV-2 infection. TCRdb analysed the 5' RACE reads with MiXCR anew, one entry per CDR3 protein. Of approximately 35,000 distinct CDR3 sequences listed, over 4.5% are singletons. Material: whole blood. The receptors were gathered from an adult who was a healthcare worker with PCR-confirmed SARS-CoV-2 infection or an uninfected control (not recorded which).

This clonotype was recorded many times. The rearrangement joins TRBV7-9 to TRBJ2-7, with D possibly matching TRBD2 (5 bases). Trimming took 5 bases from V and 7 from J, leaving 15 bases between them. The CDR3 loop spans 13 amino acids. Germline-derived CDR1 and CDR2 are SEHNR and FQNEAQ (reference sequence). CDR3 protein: CASSTPGRGEQYF. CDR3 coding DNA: TGTGCCAGCAGCACCCCGGGTCGAGGGGAGCAGTACTTC.

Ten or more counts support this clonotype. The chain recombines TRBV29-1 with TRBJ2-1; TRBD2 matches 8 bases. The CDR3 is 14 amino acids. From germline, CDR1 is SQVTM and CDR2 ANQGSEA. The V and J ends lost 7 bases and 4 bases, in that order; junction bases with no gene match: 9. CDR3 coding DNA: TGCAGCGCAAGCACGGGGGGGCAATACAATGAGCAGTTCTTC. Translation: CSASTGGQYNEQFF.

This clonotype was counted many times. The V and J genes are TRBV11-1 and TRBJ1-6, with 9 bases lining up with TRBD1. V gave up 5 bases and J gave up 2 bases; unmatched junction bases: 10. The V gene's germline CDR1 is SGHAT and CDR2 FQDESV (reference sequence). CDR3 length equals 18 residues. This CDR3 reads CASSPDTGGGAYNSPLHF. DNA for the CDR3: TGTGCCAGCAGCCCGGACACAGGGGGCGGAGCCTATAATTCACCCCTCCACTTT.

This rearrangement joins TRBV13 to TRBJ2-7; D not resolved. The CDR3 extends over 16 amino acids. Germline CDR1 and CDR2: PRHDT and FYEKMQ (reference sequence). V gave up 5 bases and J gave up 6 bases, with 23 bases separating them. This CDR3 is CASSPRSAPVSSEQYF. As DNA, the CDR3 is TGTGCCAGCAGCCCTAGGTCGGCCCCTGTGAGTTCCGAGCAGTACTTC.

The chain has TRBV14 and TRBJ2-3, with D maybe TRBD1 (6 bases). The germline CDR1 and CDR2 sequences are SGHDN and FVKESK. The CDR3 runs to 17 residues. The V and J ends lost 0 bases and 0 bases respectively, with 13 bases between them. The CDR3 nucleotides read TGTGCCAGCAGCCAAGATCTGGCAGGGGCCAGCACAGATACGCAGTATTTT. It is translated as CASSQDLAGASTDTQYF.

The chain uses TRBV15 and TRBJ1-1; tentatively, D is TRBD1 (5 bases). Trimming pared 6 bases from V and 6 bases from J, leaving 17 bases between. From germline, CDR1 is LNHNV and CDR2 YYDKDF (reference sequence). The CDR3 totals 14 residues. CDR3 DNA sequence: TGTGCCACCAGTCGCGCGATGGGGGTACCTGAAGCTTTCTTT. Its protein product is CATSRAMGVPEAFF.

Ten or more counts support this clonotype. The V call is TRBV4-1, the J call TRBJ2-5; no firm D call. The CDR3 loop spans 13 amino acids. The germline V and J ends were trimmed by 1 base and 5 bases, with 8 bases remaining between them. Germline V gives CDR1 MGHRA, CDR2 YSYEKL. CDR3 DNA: TGCGCCAGCAGCCAAGTTATTCGGGAGACCCAGTACTTC. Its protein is CASSQVIRETQYF.

CDR3 sequence: CASSLTLPGQGISGNTIYF. The DNA for the CDR3 is TGCGCCAGCAGCTTAACGTTACCGGGACAGGGTATCTCTGGAAACACCATATATTTT. The J gene is TRBJ1-3, the V gene TRBV5-1; 9 bases agree with TRBD1. Germline trimming cut 2 bases from V and 0 bases from J; bases unmatched to any gene: 12. The germline V gene has CDR1 SGHRS and CDR2 YFSETQ. The CDR3 loop spans 19 amino acids.

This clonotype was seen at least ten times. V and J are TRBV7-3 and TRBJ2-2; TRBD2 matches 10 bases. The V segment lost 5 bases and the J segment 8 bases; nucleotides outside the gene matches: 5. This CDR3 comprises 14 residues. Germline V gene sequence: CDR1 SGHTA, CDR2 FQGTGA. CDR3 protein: CASSQGLALGELFF. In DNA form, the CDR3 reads TGTGCCAGCAGCCAGGGACTAGCGCTGGGGGAGCTGTTTTTT.

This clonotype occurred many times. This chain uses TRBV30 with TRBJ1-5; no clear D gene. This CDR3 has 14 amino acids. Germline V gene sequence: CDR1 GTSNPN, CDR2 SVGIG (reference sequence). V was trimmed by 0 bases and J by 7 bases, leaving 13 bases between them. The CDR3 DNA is TGTGCCTGGAGTGTACTGGGGATGTTGCAGCCCCAGCATTTT. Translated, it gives CAWSVLGMLQPQHF.

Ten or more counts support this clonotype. CDR3 loop: CASSLVDQPQHF. CDR3 nucleotides: TGTGCCAGCAGCTTGGTTGATCAGCCCCAGCATTTT. The chain recombines TRBV5-8 with TRBJ1-5; D is uncertain. The V end was cut by 0 bases, the J end by 5 bases, with 3 bases between. The CDR3 extends over 12 amino acids. In germline, CDR1 is SGHTS, CDR2 YDEGEE.

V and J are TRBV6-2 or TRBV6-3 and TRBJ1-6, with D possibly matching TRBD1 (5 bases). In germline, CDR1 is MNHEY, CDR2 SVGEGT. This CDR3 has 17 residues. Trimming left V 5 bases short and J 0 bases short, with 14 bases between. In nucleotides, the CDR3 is TGTGCCAGCAGTCCGGGACGGTTGAGCTCCTATAATTCACCCCTCCACTTT. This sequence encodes CASSPGRLSSYNSPLHF.

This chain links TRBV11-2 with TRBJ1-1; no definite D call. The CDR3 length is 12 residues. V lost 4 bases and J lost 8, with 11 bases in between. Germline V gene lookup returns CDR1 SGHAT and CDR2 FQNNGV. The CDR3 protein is CASSSYTVEAFF. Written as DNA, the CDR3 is TGTGCCAGCAGCTCCTACACGGTAGAAGCTTTCTTT.

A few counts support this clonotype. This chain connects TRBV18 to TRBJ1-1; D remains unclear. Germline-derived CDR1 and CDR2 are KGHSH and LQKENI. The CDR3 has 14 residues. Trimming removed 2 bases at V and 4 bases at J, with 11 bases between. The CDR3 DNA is TGTGCCAGCTCACCAAAGAGGTTGAGCACTGAAGCTTTCTTT. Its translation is CASSPKRLSTEAFF.

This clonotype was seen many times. The CDR3 DNA reads TGTGCCAGCAGACTGGACAGGGTGGCTGAAAAACTGTTTTTT. Its translation is CASRLDRVAEKLFF. V is TRBV6-5 and J is TRBJ1-4; 8 bases line up with TRBD1. The CDR3 runs to 14 residues. The V and J ends lost 6 bases and 7 bases, in that order; junction bases with no gene match: 7. From germline, CDR1 is MNHEY and CDR2 SVGAGI.

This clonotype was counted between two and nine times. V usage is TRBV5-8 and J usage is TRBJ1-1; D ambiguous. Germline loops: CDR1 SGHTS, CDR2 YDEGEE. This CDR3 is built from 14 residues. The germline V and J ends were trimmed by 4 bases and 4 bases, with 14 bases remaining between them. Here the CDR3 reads CASSPGELGTEAFF. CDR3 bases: TGTGCCAGCAGCCCCGGCGAATTAGGCACTGAAGCTTTCTTT.

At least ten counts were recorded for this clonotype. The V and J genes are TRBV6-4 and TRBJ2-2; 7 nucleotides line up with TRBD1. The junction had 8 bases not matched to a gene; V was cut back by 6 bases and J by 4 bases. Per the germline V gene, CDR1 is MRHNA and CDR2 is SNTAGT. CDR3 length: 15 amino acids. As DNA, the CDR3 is TGTGCCAGCAGCCGACAGGGCGATGGCACCGGGGAGCTGTTTTTT. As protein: CASSRQGDGTGELFF.

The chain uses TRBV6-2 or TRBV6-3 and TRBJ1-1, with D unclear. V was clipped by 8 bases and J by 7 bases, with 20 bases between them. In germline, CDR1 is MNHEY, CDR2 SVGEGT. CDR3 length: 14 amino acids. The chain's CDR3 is CASGLYRSSIEAFF. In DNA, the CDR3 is TGTGCCAGCGGTCTCTACCGATCCAGTATTGAAGCTTTCTTT.

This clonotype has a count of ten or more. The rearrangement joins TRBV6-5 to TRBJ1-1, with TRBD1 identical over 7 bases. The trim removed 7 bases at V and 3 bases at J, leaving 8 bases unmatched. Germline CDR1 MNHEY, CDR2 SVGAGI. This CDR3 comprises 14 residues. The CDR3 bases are TGTGCCAGCAAAACAGGGGCCGAGGACACTGAAGCTTTCTTT. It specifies CASKTGAEDTEAFF.

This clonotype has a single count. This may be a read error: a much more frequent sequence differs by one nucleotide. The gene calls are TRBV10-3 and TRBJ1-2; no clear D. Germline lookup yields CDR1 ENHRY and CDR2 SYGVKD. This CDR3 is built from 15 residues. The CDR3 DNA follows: TGTGCCATCAGTGAGCCGACTTCCCGTCCCTATGGCTACGCCTTC. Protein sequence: CAISEPTSRPYGYAF.

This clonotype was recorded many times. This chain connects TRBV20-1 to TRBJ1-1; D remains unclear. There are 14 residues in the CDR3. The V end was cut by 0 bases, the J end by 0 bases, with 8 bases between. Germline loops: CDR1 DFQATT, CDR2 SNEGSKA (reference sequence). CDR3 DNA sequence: TGCAGTGCTAGAGATCCCCTCATGAACACTGAAGCTTTCTTT. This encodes CSARDPLMNTEAFF.

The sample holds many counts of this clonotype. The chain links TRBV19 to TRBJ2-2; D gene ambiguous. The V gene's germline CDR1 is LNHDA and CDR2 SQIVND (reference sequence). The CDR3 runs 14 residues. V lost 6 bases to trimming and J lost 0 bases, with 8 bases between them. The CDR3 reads CASRSGTNTGELFF. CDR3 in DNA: TGTGCCAGTAGATCTGGCACGAACACCGGGGAGCTGTTTTTT. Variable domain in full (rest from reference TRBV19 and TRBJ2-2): DGGITQSPKYLFRKEGQNVTLSCEQNLNHDAMYWYRQDPGQGLRLIYYSQIVNDFQKGDIAEGYSVSREKKESFPLTVTSAQKNPTAFYLCASRSGTNTGELFFGEGSRLTVL.

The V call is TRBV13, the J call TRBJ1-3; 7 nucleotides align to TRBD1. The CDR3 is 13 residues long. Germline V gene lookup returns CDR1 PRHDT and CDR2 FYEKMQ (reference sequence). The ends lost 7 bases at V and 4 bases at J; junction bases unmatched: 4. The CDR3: CASTWGQGNTIYF. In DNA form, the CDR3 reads TGTGCCAGCACCTGGGGACAGGGAAACACCATATATTTT. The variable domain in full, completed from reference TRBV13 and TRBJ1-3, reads AAGVIQSPRHLIKEKRETATLKCYPIPRHDTVYWYQQGPGQDPQFLISFYEKMQSDKGSIPDRFSAQQFSDYHSELNMSSLELGDSALYFCASTWGQGNTIYFGEGSWLTVV.

The CDR3 sequence: CASSQEKGPWEKLFF. Here the CDR3 DNA reads TGCGCCAGCAGCCAAGAAAAGGGTCCGTGGGAAAAACTGTTTTTT. The chain employs TRBV4-3 and TRBJ1-4; D is unclear. CDR1 LGHNA and CDR2 YSLEER come from the germline V gene. Trimming cost V 0 bases and J 8 bases, with 13 bases left between them. The CDR3 is 15 residues long.

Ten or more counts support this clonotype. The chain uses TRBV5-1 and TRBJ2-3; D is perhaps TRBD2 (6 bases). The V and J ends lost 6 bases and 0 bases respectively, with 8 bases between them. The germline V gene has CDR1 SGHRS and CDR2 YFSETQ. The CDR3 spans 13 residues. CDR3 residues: CASNAGSTDTQYF. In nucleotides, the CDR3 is TGCGCCAGCAACGCGGGGAGCACAGATACGCAGTATTTT. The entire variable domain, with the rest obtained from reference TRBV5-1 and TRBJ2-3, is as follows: KAGVTQTPRYLIKTRGQQVTLSCSPISGHRSVSWYQQTPGQGLQFLFEYFSETQRNKGNFPGRFSGRQFSNSRSEMNVSTLELGDSALYLCASNAGSTDTQYFGPGTRLTVL.

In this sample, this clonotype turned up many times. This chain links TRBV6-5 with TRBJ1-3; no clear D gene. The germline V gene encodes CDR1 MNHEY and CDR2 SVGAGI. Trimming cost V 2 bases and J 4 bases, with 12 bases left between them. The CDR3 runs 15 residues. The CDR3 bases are TGTGCCAGCAGTTACGATGGCCGATCAGGAAACACCATATATTTT. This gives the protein CASSYDGRSGNTIYF.

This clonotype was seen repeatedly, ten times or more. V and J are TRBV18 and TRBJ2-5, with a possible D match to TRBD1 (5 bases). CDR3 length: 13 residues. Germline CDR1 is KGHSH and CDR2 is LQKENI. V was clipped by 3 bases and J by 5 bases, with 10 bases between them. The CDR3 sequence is CASSPSGWETQYF. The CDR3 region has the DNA TGTGCCAGCTCACCCTCAGGGTGGGAGACCCAGTACTTC.